The rows below give T cell receptor beta chains drawn from one sample of a study of beta chain features in type 1 diabetes. TCRdb's table, derived via immunoSEQ multiplex PCR, lists solely in-frame clones and lacks some. In the table there are about 320,000 clones, 12% to 15% of which are singletons. The sequencing sample was made of central memory CD4+ T cells from blood. Receptors originate from a man aged 25 to 40 in good health. CDR3s include the opening cysteine and the closing phenylalanine or tryptophan. The order of the fields is clone size, J gene, V gene, D gene, CDR3 DNA, CDR3 protein. The D gene is left open where the match is weak. The size entry is marked missing in some rows and otherwise reads once, few, many or a size class.

abundance: NA
j_gene: TRBJ2-5
v_gene: TRBV11-2
d_gene: NA
CDR3nt: TGTGCCAGCAGCCGAAGAGGTACAGGCTACCAAGAGACCCAGTACTTC
CDR3aa: CASSRRGTGYQETQYF

abundance: few
j_gene: TRBJ2-2
v_gene: TRBV10-3
d_gene: TRBD2
CDR3nt: TGTGCCATCAAGGGACTAGCAGCAGCCGGGGAGCTGTTTTTT
CDR3aa: CAIKGLAAAGELFF

abundance: NA
j_gene: TRBJ2-3
v_gene: TRBV10-3
d_gene: NA
CDR3nt: TGTGCCATCAGGGAGACAGGCTCCACAGATACGCAGTATTTT
CDR3aa: CAIRETGSTDTQYF

abundance: few
j_gene: TRBJ1-3
v_gene: TRBV28
d_gene: NA
CDR3nt: TGTGCCAGCAGTGCCTCTGGAAACACCATATATTTT
CDR3aa: CASSASGNTIYF

abundance: NA
j_gene: TRBJ1-2
v_gene: TRBV5-6
d_gene: NA
CDR3nt: TGTGCCAGCAGCGTGGATCAAGGAGGCTACACCTTC
CDR3aa: CASSVDQGGYTF

abundance: NA
j_gene: TRBJ2-1
v_gene: TRBV6-1
d_gene: NA
CDR3nt: TGTGCCAGCAGTGGGGGTCAGTTGGGACAGTTCTTC
CDR3aa: CASSGGQLGQFF

abundance: NA
j_gene: TRBJ1-4
v_gene: TRBV11-2
d_gene: NA
CDR3nt: TGTGCCAGCAGCTTAGGGACAAATCATGAAAAACTGTTTTTT
CDR3aa: CASSLGTNHEKLFF

abundance: many
j_gene: TRBJ1-1
v_gene: TRBV7-2
d_gene: NA
CDR3nt: TGTGCCAGCAGCTTAGGGGCCAGGAGGACCACTGAAGCTTTCTTT
CDR3aa: CASSLGARRTTEAFF

abundance: NA
j_gene: TRBJ1-4
v_gene: TRBV12-2
d_gene: NA
CDR3nt: TGTGCAAGTCGCTTAGACAGTTGGATGACACGGAATGAAAAACTGTTTTTT
CDR3aa: CASRLDSWMTRNEKLFF

abundance: few
j_gene: TRBJ2-3
v_gene: TRBV19
d_gene: NA
CDR3nt: TGTGCCAGTAGTATAACAGGAACAGATACGCAGTATTTT
CDR3aa: CASSITGTDTQYF

abundance: few
j_gene: TRBJ2-7
v_gene: TRBV5-6
d_gene: TRBD1
CDR3nt: TGTGCCAGCAGCTCACCGGGACAGCATTACGAGCAGTACTTC
CDR3aa: CASSSPGQHYEQYF

abundance: NA
j_gene: TRBJ2-5
v_gene: TRBV5-5
d_gene: NA
CDR3nt: TGTGCCAGCAGCTTGGTCGGCAGTGAAGAGACCCAGTACTTC
CDR3aa: CASSLVGSEETQYF

abundance: few
j_gene: TRBJ2-1
v_gene: TRBV4-2
d_gene: NA
CDR3nt: TGTGCCAGCAGCCAAGAAAGCGGGGAGCAGTTCTTC
CDR3aa: CASSQESGEQFF

abundance: NA
j_gene: TRBJ2-7
v_gene: TRBV4-1
d_gene: NA
CDR3nt: TGCGCCAGCCAGGCAGCCCCAGGGTACGAGCAGTACTTC
CDR3aa: CASQAAPGYEQYF

abundance: NA
j_gene: TRBJ1-2
v_gene: TRBV30
d_gene: NA
CDR3nt: TGTGCCTGGAGGGCAGAGGACTATGGCTACACCTTC
CDR3aa: CAWRAEDYGYTF

abundance: few
j_gene: TRBJ2-2
v_gene: TRBV29-1
d_gene: NA
CDR3nt: TGCAGCGTCGCCGGTCCGGGTATAGCCGGGGAGCTGTTTTTT
CDR3aa: CSVAGPGIAGELFF

abundance: NA
j_gene: TRBJ2-5
v_gene: TRBV18
d_gene: NA
CDR3nt: TGTGCCAGCTCTCGTCGGGATGGAGAGACCCAGTACTTC
CDR3aa: CASSRRDGETQYF

abundance: few
j_gene: TRBJ2-7
v_gene: TRBV5-4
d_gene: NA
CDR3nt: TGTGCCAGCAGCTTGGACCACGAGCAGTACTTC
CDR3aa: CASSLDHEQYF

abundance: few
j_gene: TRBJ2-3
v_gene: TRBV7-9
d_gene: NA
CDR3nt: TGTGCCAGCAGAAAGCCAGTCCGGGGTGCAGATACGCAGTATTTT
CDR3aa: CASRKPVRGADTQYF

abundance: NA
j_gene: TRBJ2-2
v_gene: TRBV7-2
d_gene: NA
CDR3nt: TGTGCCAGCAGCGCAGGGAGTACGAGCACCGGGGAGCTGTTTTTT
CDR3aa: CASSAGSTSTGELFF

abundance: NA
j_gene: TRBJ1-3
v_gene: TRBV19
d_gene: NA
CDR3nt: TGTGCCAGTATGAGGACGGGTTTCTCTGGAAACACCATATATTTT
CDR3aa: CASMRTGFSGNTIYF

abundance: many
j_gene: TRBJ1-2
v_gene: TRBV18
d_gene: NA
CDR3nt: TGTGCCAGCTCACCAACAGGGCAGCAAATCTATGGCTACACCTTC
CDR3aa: CASSPTGQQIYGYTF

abundance: NA
j_gene: TRBJ1-5
v_gene: TRBV2
d_gene: NA
CDR3nt: TGTGCCAGCAGCGTAATGGGACGCAATCAGCCCCAGCATTTT
CDR3aa: CASSVMGRNQPQHF

abundance: NA
j_gene: TRBJ2-5
v_gene: TRBV7-7
d_gene: TRBD2
CDR3nt: TGTGCCAGCAGAGCGGGGGTAGAGACCCAGTACTTC
CDR3aa: CASRAGVETQYF

abundance: NA
j_gene: TRBJ2-2
v_gene: TRBV19
d_gene: NA
CDR3nt: TGTGCCAGTAGTGCTGTTTGGGGGAAAGGGCCTTCTGCGAACACCGGGGAGCTGTTTTTT
CDR3aa: CASSAVWGKGPSANTGELFF

abundance: NA
j_gene: TRBJ2-1
v_gene: TRBV6-1
d_gene: NA
CDR3nt: TGTGCCAGCAGTCGACGACTAGGCCCCAAAGATGAGCAGTTCTTC
CDR3aa: CASSRRLGPKDEQFF

abundance: few
j_gene: TRBJ2-1
v_gene: TRBV19
d_gene: NA
CDR3nt: TGTGCCAGAAGAACAGGTTATGGCGAGCAGTTCTTC
CDR3aa: CARRTGYGEQFF

abundance: NA
j_gene: TRBJ2-3
v_gene: TRBV5-1
d_gene: NA
CDR3nt: TGCGCCAGCAGCCCCGAGGACGGCACAGATACGCAGTATTTT
CDR3aa: CASSPEDGTDTQYF